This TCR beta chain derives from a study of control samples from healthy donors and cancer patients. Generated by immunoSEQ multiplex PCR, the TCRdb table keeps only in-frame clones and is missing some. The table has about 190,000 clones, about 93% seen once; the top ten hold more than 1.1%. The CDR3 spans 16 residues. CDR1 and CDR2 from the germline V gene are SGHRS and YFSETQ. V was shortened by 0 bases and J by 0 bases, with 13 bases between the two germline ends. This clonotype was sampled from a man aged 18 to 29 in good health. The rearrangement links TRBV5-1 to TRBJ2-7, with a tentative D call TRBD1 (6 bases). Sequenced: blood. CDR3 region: CASSLDLGAGSYEQYF. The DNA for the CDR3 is TGCGCCAGCAGCTTGGACCTGGGGGCGGGCTCCTACGAGCAGTACTTC.